The 26 T cell receptor beta chains below come from one sample, sequenced in a study of OX40 agonist ivuxolimab in advanced cancers. Libraries came from the immunoSEQ multiplex PCR assay. The clones in this table, taken by TCRdb from immuneACCESS, are in-frame only. Not every clone is retained; where verified, under half of the shortfall comes from an unresolved V gene, and the cause of the rest is unknown. This sample holds 50,000 to 75,000 clones; around 79% were observed only once. The ten largest clonotypes hold roughly 1.2% of the sample. Sequenced here: CD4+ or CD8+ T cells sorted from blood, sampled in a trial of the OX40 agonist ivuxolimab. These receptors all come from an adult with an advanced solid tumor such as melanoma, head and neck, liver or kidney cancer.

V usage is TRBV5-1 and J usage is TRBJ2-7, with 7 bases lining up with TRBD2. Trimming cost V 4 bases and J 4 bases; bases outside gene matches: 5. CDR3 size: 13 residues. Germline CDR1 reads SGHRS; CDR2 reads YFSETQ. CDR3 amino acids: CASSPAGVYEQYF. In DNA form, the CDR3 reads TGCGCCAGCAGCCCCGCGGGGGTTTACGAGCAGTACTTC. Full variable domain (remainder filled in from reference TRBV5-1 and TRBJ2-7): KAGVTQTPRYLIKTRGQQVTLSCSPISGHRSVSWYQQTPGQGLQFLFEYFSETQRNKGNFPGRFSGRQFSNSRSEMNVSTLELGDSALYLCASSPAGVYEQYFGPGTRLTVT.

The chain uses TRBV29-1 and TRBJ2-5; a weak D match, TRBD2 (6 bases). The CDR3 consists of 13 residues. Germline V gene data show CDR1 as SQVTM and CDR2 as ANQGSEA. The ends were cut back, 7 bases at V and 5 bases at J, with 17 bases in the middle. CDR3 region: CSAAASGEETQYF. Here the CDR3 DNA reads TGCAGCGCCGCCGCCTCGGGGGAGGAGACCCAGTACTTC.

The chain employs TRBV19 and TRBJ2-1; D is undetermined. Deletions cut 10 bases from V and 3 bases from J, with 10 bases between. From germline, CDR1 is LNHDA and CDR2 SQIVND (reference sequence). This CDR3 is built from 12 residues. The CDR3 loop is CAITDRYNEQFF. The CDR3 nucleotides read TGTGCCATTACCGACCGCTACAATGAGCAGTTCTTC.

The CDR3 DNA sequence: TGCGCCAGCGTCAATTGGGACAGCTACAATGAGCAGTTCTTC. It yields the protein CASVNWDSYNEQFF. V is TRBV10-2 and J is TRBJ2-1, with TRBD1 identical over 7 bases. This CDR3 has 14 amino acids. V was clipped by 8 bases and J by 3 bases; unmatched bases: 7. CDR1 is WSHSY and CDR2 is SAAADI in the germline V gene.

The sample holds one count of this clone. The chain combines TRBV13 with TRBJ2-7; D not resolved. Germline-derived CDR1 and CDR2 are PRHDT and FYEKMQ (reference sequence). The CDR3 length is 13 residues. The V gene lost 1 base and the J gene lost 5 bases, with 9 bases spanning the gap. The chain's CDR3 is CASSLDRRNEQYF. The CDR3 DNA reads TGTGCCAGCAGCTTAGATAGAAGAAACGAGCAGTACTTC.

The chain is built from TRBV29-1 and TRBJ2-5; D might be TRBD2 (7 bases). Per germline, CDR1 SQVTM and CDR2 ANQGSEA. Trimming stripped 5 bases from V and 1 base from J, with 17 bases between. The CDR3 has 15 residues. DNA for the CDR3: TGCAGCGTTCGGTCGGGGGGCGCTCCCCAAGAGACCCAGTACTTC. The encoded protein is CSVRSGGAPQETQYF.

The chain links TRBV7-8 to TRBJ2-3; tentatively, D is TRBD1 (6 bases). This CDR3 has 16 amino acids. V was pared by 1 base and J by 1 base, with 12 bases between. Germline V gives CDR1 SGHVS, CDR2 FQNEAQ. CDR3 nucleotide sequence: TGTGCCAGCAGCTTAGTGGCCTCAGGGGGCACAGATACGCAGTATTTT. Protein sequence: CASSLVASGGTDTQYF.

This clone occurred a few times. The rearrangement uses TRBV6-5 and TRBJ2-7, with D uncertain. V was shortened by 2 bases and J by 2 bases, with 13 bases between the two germline ends. Looked up from germline, CDR1 is MNHEY and CDR2 is SVGAGI. The CDR3 has 15 residues. The CDR3 is CASSYTQDTTYEQYF. As DNA, the CDR3 is TGTGCCAGCAGTTACACTCAAGACACAACCTACGAGCAGTACTTC.

This chain connects TRBV5-1 to TRBJ2-1; D gene ambiguous. V was cut by 3 bases and J by 0 bases, with 10 bases left in between. The CDR3 covers 15 residues. CDR1 is SGHRS, CDR2 YFSETQ, per germline. CDR3 nucleotide sequence: TGCGCCAGCAGCTCGCAAGGGTACTCCTACAATGAGCAGTTCTTC. Translated, it gives CASSSQGYSYNEQFF.

The gene calls are TRBV4-2 and TRBJ2-7, with TRBD2 identical over 7 bases. The V gene's germline CDR1 is LGHNA and CDR2 YNFKEQ. The V segment lost 0 bases and the J segment 3 bases; nucleotides outside the gene matches: 2. The CDR3 runs 14 residues. CDR3 sequence reads: CASSQDAGVYEQYF. CDR3 nucleotides: TGTGCCAGCAGCCAAGACGCGGGAGTCTACGAGCAGTACTTC.

This chain joins TRBV7-9 and TRBJ1-6; 7 bases map to TRBD1. This CDR3 contains 16 residues. Germline V lookup: CDR1 SEHNR, CDR2 FQNEAQ (reference sequence). Trimming took 4 bases from V and 7 from J; bases not matched to a gene: 10. The CDR3 protein is CASSSTGSEYNSPLHF. Here the CDR3 DNA reads TGTGCCAGCAGCTCGACAGGGTCAGAGTACAATTCACCCCTCCACTTT.

The genes are TRBV5-1 and TRBJ1-2, with 7 bases matching TRBD1. CDR1 is SGHRS, CDR2 YFSETQ, per germline. CDR3 size: 12 residues. Unmatched junction bases numbered 3, after V lost 4 bases and J lost 6 bases. Here the CDR3 reads CASSTGTDGYTF. DNA for the CDR3: TGCGCCAGCAGCACCGGGACAGATGGCTACACCTTC.

The chain employs TRBV19 and TRBJ2-7; TRBD2 agrees at 8 bases. CDR3 length equals 14 residues. V dropped 5 bases and J dropped 2; count of bases not matched to a gene: 5. Germline CDR1 and CDR2: LNHDA and SQIVND (reference sequence). The DNA for the CDR3 is TGTGCCAGTAGTGTCGATAGCGGGACCTACGAGCAGTACTTC. It translates to CASSVDSGTYEQYF.

This clone was observed a handful of times. V usage is TRBV4-2 and J usage is TRBJ1-4, with a weak D call TRBD1 (6 bases). Trimming took off 4 bases at V and 8 bases at J, with 26 bases between the two ends. Germline V gene sequence: CDR1 LGHNA, CDR2 YNFKEQ. The CDR3 sequence is 18 residues long. The CDR3 spells CASSLSPTGPGGTEKLFF. CDR3 in DNA: TGTGCCAGCAGCCTGAGCCCCACAGGCCCGGGAGGGACAGAAAAACTGTTTTTT.

The gene calls are TRBV11-1 and TRBJ1-4; no firm D call. CDR3 length: 15 amino acids. The V gene lost 4 bases and the J gene lost 2 bases, with 11 bases spanning the gap. Germline CDR1 reads SGHAT; CDR2 reads FQDESV (reference sequence). The CDR3 sequence: CASSSATETNEKLFF. CDR3 bases: TGTGCCAGCAGCTCTGCGACGGAGACTAATGAAAAACTGTTTTTT. Full variable domain (remainder filled in from reference TRBV11-1 and TRBJ1-4): EAEVAQSPRYKITEKSQAVAFWCDPISGHATLYWYRQILGQGPELLVQFQDESVVDDSQLPKDRFSAERLKGVDSTLKIQPAELGDSAMYLCASSSATETNEKLFFGSGTQLSVL.

A few counts support this clone. V and J are TRBV10-3 and TRBJ1-5, with D unclear. Trimming removed 0 bases at V and 0 bases at J, with 6 bases between. CDR1 and CDR2 from the germline V gene are ENHRY and SYGVKD. The CDR3 runs to 15 residues. This CDR3 is CAISESVVSNQPQHF. The CDR3 nucleotides are TGTGCCATCAGTGAGTCTGTAGTTAGCAATCAGCCCCAGCATTTT.

This chain links TRBV6-4 with TRBJ2-7, with 8 nucleotides matching TRBD2. Germline V gene lookup returns CDR1 MRHNA and CDR2 SNTAGT. The junction had 8 bases not matched to a gene; V was cut back by 8 bases and J by 5 bases. This CDR3 is 13 amino acids long. CDR3 bases: TGTGCCAGCCGATTACGGGAGGGTCACGAGCAGTACTTC. Amino acid sequence: CASRLREGHEQYF.

This clone has more than one count but fewer than ten. V gene TRBV10-3 combines with J gene TRBJ1-1; unclear D gene. V was trimmed by 10 bases and J by 0 bases, leaving 15 bases between them. The CDR3 is 14 residues long. CDR1 and CDR2 from the germline V gene are ENHRY and SYGVKD. The CDR3 sequence: CATVRTTLNTEAFF. The CDR3 DNA reads as TGTGCCACCGTCAGAACGACTTTGAACACTGAAGCTTTCTTT.

There are a few counts of this clone. The rearrangement joins TRBV4-1 to TRBJ1-6; D uncertain. The V gene's germline CDR1 is MGHRA and CDR2 YSYEKL. V was trimmed by 0 bases and J by 5 bases, leaving 11 bases between them. This CDR3 region has 16 residues. This CDR3 reads CASSQDSGLNNSPLHF. DNA for the CDR3: TGCGCCAGCAGCCAAGATTCCGGTCTGAATAATTCACCCCTCCACTTT.

The chain carries TRBV19 and TRBJ2-7; D is uncertain. Germline CDR1 reads LNHDA; CDR2 reads SQIVND (reference sequence). Trimming stripped 10 bases from V and 0 bases from J, with 16 bases between. The CDR3 loop spans 14 amino acids. CDR3 bases: TGTGCCACATCCGATCGAGGTCTCTCCTACGAGCAGTACTTC. Residues: CATSDRGLSYEQYF.

In its sample, this clone was seen a few times. V usage is TRBV11-2 and J usage is TRBJ1-5; 7 bases map to TRBD1. The CDR3 loop spans 14 amino acids. The junction had 7 bases not matched to a gene; V was cut back by 9 bases and J by 2 bases. CDR1 is SGHAT and CDR2 is FQNNGV in the germline V gene. CDR3 region: CASTDRDGNQPQHF. CDR3 nucleotides: TGTGCCAGTACCGACAGGGATGGCAATCAGCCCCAGCATTTT.

The rearrangement joins TRBV19 to TRBJ2-4, with TRBD2 identical over 9 bases. Trimming took 0 bases from V and 7 from J; bases not matched to a gene: 4. The CDR3 is made up of 15 amino acids. Germline assignment: CDR1 LNHDA and CDR2 SQIVND (reference sequence). The CDR3 here is CASSIDRGLANIQYF. CDR3 sequence (DNA): TGTGCCAGTAGTATAGATCGGGGACTAGCTAACATTCAGTACTTC.

V is TRBV30 and J is TRBJ1-5; a possible D gene is TRBD1 (5 bases). Germline V CDR1 and CDR2: GTSNPN, SVGIG (reference sequence). With 3 bases removed from V and 7 bases from J, the gap between germline ends came to 16 bases. CDR3 length: 14 amino acids. The CDR3 DNA is TGTGCCTGGAGGGGGCAGGCGGCAGGACAGCCCCAGCATTTT. Protein: CAWRGQAAGQPQHF.

There are a few counts of this clone. The CDR3 spells CASSTGEDTEAFF. CDR3 bases: TGTGCCAGCTCTACAGGGGAGGATACTGAAGCTTTCTTT. The chain recombines TRBV18 with TRBJ1-1; 7 bases line up with TRBD1. CDR3 length: 13 amino acids. The V gene's germline CDR1 is KGHSH and CDR2 LQKENI. The V segment lost 6 bases and the J segment 5 bases; nucleotides outside the gene matches: 6.

V is TRBV27 and J is TRBJ2-3; TRBD1 agrees at 9 bases. In germline, CDR1 is MNHEY, CDR2 SMNVEV (reference sequence). After removal of 8 bases from V and 4 bases from J, the junction contained 10 bases not matched to a gene. The CDR3 has 15 residues. CDR3 coding DNA: TGTGCCAGCCCCCCCGGGACAGGGACCCCAGATACGCAGTATTTT. Its protein product is CASPPGTGTPDTQYF.

The rearrangement uses TRBV7-6 and TRBJ1-5; no definite D call. The CDR3 is made up of 15 amino acids. V lost 1 base and J 0 bases, leaving 7 bases between the germline ends. Germline V gene sequence: CDR1 SGHVS, CDR2 FNYEAQ. The CDR3 spells CASSLVYGSNQPQHF. CDR3 nucleotide sequence: TGTGCCAGCAGCTTAGTATATGGTAGCAATCAGCCCCAGCATTTT. Looking up the rest from reference TRBV7-6 and TRBJ1-5 gives the full variable domain: GAGVSQSPRYKVTKRGQDVALRCDPISGHVSLYWYRQALGQGPEFLTYFNYEAQQDKSGLPNDRFSAERPEGSISTLTIQRTEQRDSAMYRCASSLVYGSNQPQHFGDGTRLSIL.